This TCR beta chain was identified during a study of long-term antiretroviral therapy in people with HIV. General observations from the study: CDR3 length ranges were narrower in HIV repertoires than in controls. All time points showed a repertoire dominated by clones expanded before ART. Post-treatment diversity went higher with ART but stayed below transplant donor controls. ART adherence, viral resistance and therapy changes were undocumented.

Points on this clone: Its antigen is unidentified.

Assay version v3.0 of immunoSEQ was used, and it was run at survey level. Method: immunoSEQ multiplex PCR; TCRdb's copy keeps in-frame clones and lacks some. The repertoire has under 25,000 clones, 88% of them found once; the top ten carry less than 8%. The germline gives CDR1 SGHRS, CDR2 YFSETQ. The CDR3 has 15 amino acids. V lost 0 bases to trimming and J lost 3 bases; unmatched junction nucleotides: 3. This clonotype originated in a man in his 60s with HIV. The chain couples TRBV5-1 to TRBJ2-7, with 10 bases fitting TRBD2. The specimen comprised unsorted PBMCs, sampled 0.6 years after starting antiretroviral therapy. DNA of the CDR3: TGCGCCAGCAGCTTGGAGGCTAGCGGGGGCTACGAGCAGTACTTC. This sequence encodes CASSLEASGGYEQYF.